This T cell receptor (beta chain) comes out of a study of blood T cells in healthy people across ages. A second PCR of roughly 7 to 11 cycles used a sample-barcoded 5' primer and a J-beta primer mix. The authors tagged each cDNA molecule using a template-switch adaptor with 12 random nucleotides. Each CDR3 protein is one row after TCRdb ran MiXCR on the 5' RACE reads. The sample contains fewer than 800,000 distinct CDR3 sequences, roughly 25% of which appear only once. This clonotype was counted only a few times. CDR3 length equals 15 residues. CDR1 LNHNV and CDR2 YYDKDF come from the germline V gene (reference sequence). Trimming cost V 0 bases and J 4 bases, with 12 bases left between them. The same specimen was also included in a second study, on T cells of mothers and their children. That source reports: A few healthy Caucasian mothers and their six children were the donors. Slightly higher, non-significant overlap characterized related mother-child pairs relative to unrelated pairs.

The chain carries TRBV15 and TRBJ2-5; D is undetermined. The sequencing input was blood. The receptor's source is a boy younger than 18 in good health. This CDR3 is CATSRDRTNLETQYF. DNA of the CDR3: TGTGCCACCAGCAGAGATCGAACCAATTTAGAGACCCAGTACTTC.